This T cell receptor beta chain was identified during a study of T cells in Graves' hyperthyroidism and ophthalmopathy. PBMCs were derived from roughly 9.6 ml fresh peripheral blood. V was trimmed by 5 bases and J by 1 base, leaving 11 bases between them. This CDR3 has 14 amino acids. Germline V lookup: CDR1 SEHNR, CDR2 FQNEAQ (reference sequence). Remarks on this clonotype: Its antigen is still unknown.

Study-wide results and caveats: Ophthalmopathy got predicted by the model a median about six months before its onset.

RNA transcripts were the template for amplifying TCR beta CDR3 regions. First-round RT-PCR with HTBI primers amplified the TCR CDR3 region. TCRdb called the multiplex PCR reads again in MiXCR, with one record for every CDR3 protein. The table has 750,000 to 950,000 distinct CDR3 sequences, roughly 37% seen once. The sample taken for sequencing was blood. This clonotype was obtained from a man in his late teens or twenties with Graves' hyperthyroidism. The chain recombines TRBV7-9 with TRBJ1-1, with D perhaps TRBD1 (5 bases). The CDR3 loop reads CASSTPGSNTEAFF. As DNA, the CDR3 is TGTGCCAGCAGCACACCAGGGTCGAACACTGAAGCTTTCTTT.